These T cell receptor beta chains were read from a single sample in a study of blood T cell repertoires in COVID-19. The protocol was immunoSEQ multiplex PCR, while the TCRdb copy is restricted to in-frame clones and leaves out a portion. In the table there are under 300,000 clones, more than 70% of which are singletons. Sequencing was carried out using peripheral blood. The receptor source for this set is a woman in her forties who had recovered from COVID-19. Both conserved end residues are part of each CDR3. A D gene is named only where the DNA matches it firmly. Clone size, where shown, is once, few, many, or a class for clones that have expanded.

V	size	D	length	J	DNA	CDR3
TRBV2	few	-	14	TRBJ2-7	TGTGCCAGCAGTTCGGTCTTGTCGGGGAGAGAGCAGTACTTC	CASSSVLSGREQYF
TRBV2	-	-	16	TRBJ1-2	TGTGCCAGCAGTCCGGGGGGCAGGACCTCTAACTATGGCTACACCTTC	CASSPGGRTSNYGYTF
TRBV7-8	-	TRBD1	16	TRBJ2-1	TGTGCCAGCAGCTTAGAGGCAGGGGGCTCCTACAATGAGCAGTTCTTC	CASSLEAGGSYNEQFF
TRBV3-1/TRBV3-2	-	-	15	TRBJ2-7	TGTGCCAGCAGCCTTGGTCCGACAGGCACCTACGAGCAGTACTTC	CASSLGPTGTYEQYF
TRBV19	-	-	15	TRBJ2-6	TGTGCCAGTAGTAACAGGGAGTCTGGGGCCAACGTCCTGACTTTC	CASSNRESGANVLTF
TRBV11-2	-	TRBD2	16	TRBJ2-1	TGTGCCAGCAGCTACCGGACTAGCGGGAGTTTGGTTGAGCAGTTCTTC	CASSYRTSGSLVEQFF
TRBV6-5	-	-	13	TRBJ2-7	TGTGCCAGCAGTAAACAGGGAACCTACGAGCAGTACTTC	CASSKQGTYEQYF
TRBV24-1	-	TRBD2	14	TRBJ2-7	TGTGCCACCAGTGAGTATCCGGGGGGCTACGAGCAGTACTTC	CATSEYPGGYEQYF
TRBV2	-	TRBD1	13	TRBJ2-1	TGTGCCAGCAGGTCTGACAGGGCTCCTGAGCAGTTCTTC	CASRSDRAPEQFF
TRBV12-3/TRBV12-4	-	-	13	TRBJ1-2	TGTGCCAGCAGAATGGACAGTAACTATGGCTACACCTTC	CASRMDSNYGYTF
TRBV18	-	TRBD2	14	TRBJ2-1	TGTGCCAGCTCACGGCTAGCGGGGACCTTTGAGCAGTTCTTC	CASSRLAGTFEQFF
TRBV5-5	-	-	14	TRBJ1-5	TGTGCCAGCAGCTTAGGCCAGGGATATCAGCCCCAGCATTTT	CASSLGQGYQPQHF
TRBV9	many	TRBD1	16	TRBJ2-3	TGTGCCAGCAGCAATCGACAGGGGGGTTTTGGAGATACGCAGTATTTT	CASSNRQGGFGDTQYF
TRBV6-2/TRBV6-3	few	TRBD1	12	TRBJ1-1	TGTGCCAGCAGTCACGACAGGGGCAAAGCTTTCTTT	CASSHDRGKAFF
TRBV28	-	TRBD1	15	TRBJ2-7	TGTGCCAGCAGAAGACGACAGGGAGTTTTCCACGAGCAGTACTTC	CASRRRQGVFHEQYF
TRBV19	-	-	13	TRBJ1-2	TGTGCCAGTAGTGGACTTCCTAACTATGGCTACACCTTC	CASSGLPNYGYTF
TRBV24-1	-	TRBD2	17	TRBJ2-1	TGTGCCACCAGTGATTTGGGGCTAGCGGGAGGGCTCAATGAGCAGTTCTTC	CATSDLGLAGGLNEQFF
TRBV5-6	once	-	16	TRBJ1-1	TGTGCCAGCAGCTTGGAATTTCGCCAGGGTAGGACTGAAGCTTTCTTT	CASSLEFRQGRTEAFF
TRBV6-4	-	TRBD1	16	TRBJ2-1	TGTGCCAGCAGTGGAGGGACAGGGAGGACCTACAATGAGCAGTTCTTC	CASSGGTGRTYNEQFF
TRBV27	-	TRBD1	15	TRBJ1-4	TGTGCCAGCAGAAACAGGGGGCTTGGTACAGGAAAACTGTTTTTT	CASRNRGLGTGKLFF